This is a list of T cell receptor beta chains from one sample in a study of T cells in Graves' hyperthyroidism and ophthalmopathy. TCRdb called the multiplex PCR reads again in MiXCR, with one record for every CDR3 protein. The sample carries 700,000 or so distinct CDR3 sequences, over 15% recorded once. Specimen: blood. The receptors shown here come from a man between 18 and 35 years old with Graves' hyperthyroidism. Both conserved end residues are part of each CDR3. The D gene is left open where the match is weak. Only some rows state a clone size, as once, few, many or a class for expanded clones.

>-|TRBV28|TRBJ1-5|many
CASRLRSREYQPQHF
TGTGCCAGCAGACTTAGGTCCAGGGAGTATCAGCCCCAGCATTTT
>-|TRBV27|TRBJ1-5|many
CASSSLGAFQPQHF
TGTGCCAGCAGTTCTTTGGGGGCCTTCCAGCCCCAGCATTTT
>TRBD1|TRBV10-3|TRBJ2-7|few
CAISDPPTGSYEQYF
TGTGCCATCAGTGACCCACCGACAGGGAGCTACGAGCAGTACTTC
>-|TRBV28|TRBJ2-7|few
CASSGRVSYEQYF
TGTGCCAGCAGTGGTAGAGTTTCCTACGAGCAGTACTTC
>-|TRBV30|TRBJ1-5|many
CAWGLLGRNQPQHF
TGTGCCTGGGGCCTCCTCGGGAGGAATCAGCCCCAGCATTTT
>TRBD2|TRBV11-2|TRBJ2-1|-
CASSYGLAGQNEQFF
TGTGCCAGCAGCTACGGACTAGCGGGGCAGAATGAGCAGTTCTTC
>TRBD1|TRBV6-1|TRBJ2-3|many
CASSTDREDTDTQYF
TGTGCCAGCAGCACGGACAGGGAGGATACAGATACGCAGTATTTT
>-|TRBV9|TRBJ1-6|-
CASSVATGQNSPLHF
TGTGCCAGCAGCGTAGCTACAGGACAGAATTCACCCCTCCACTTT
>-|TRBV12-3/TRBV12-4|TRBJ2-1|many
CASSLVGLGSNEQFF
TGTGCCAGCAGTTTAGTGGGACTGGGCTCCAATGAGCAGTTCTTC
>-|TRBV28|TRBJ1-2|many
CASSGGRSIYGYTF
TGTGCCAGCAGCGGTGGACGGTCGATTTATGGCTACACCTTC
>TRBD1|TRBV11-2|TRBJ2-7|many
CASSLGTGGDEQYF
TGTGCCAGCAGCTTAGGGACAGGGGGCGACGAGCAGTACTTC
>-|TRBV3-1|TRBJ1-1|many
CASSQEMSMNTEAFF
TGTGCCAGCAGCCAAGAAATGAGCATGAACACTGAAGCTTTCTTT
>-|TRBV5-6|TRBJ1-1|few
CASTLGALNTEAFF
TGTGCCAGCACCTTGGGGGCCTTGAACACTGAAGCTTTCTTT
>-|TRBV29-1|TRBJ1-2|few
CSVENQGREWGYTF
TGCAGCGTTGAGAACCAGGGCCGCGAATGGGGCTACACCTTC
>-|TRBV30|TRBJ2-1|many
CAWSYSGEQFF
TGTGCCTGGAGTTATAGCGGTGAGCAGTTCTTC
>TRBD2|TRBV7-6|TRBJ2-2|many
CASSLTSGRTGELFF
TGTGCCAGCAGCTTAACTAGCGGGAGAACCGGGGAGCTGTTTTTT
>-|TRBV15|TRBJ1-4|few
CATSRYRGGEGEKLFF
TGTGCCACCAGCAGATATCGGGGGGGCGAGGGTGAAAAACTGTTTTTT
>TRBD2|TRBV5-1|TRBJ2-2|-
CASSSGGLAGGTGELFF
TGTGCCAGCAGCTCTGGGGGACTAGCGGGGGGGACCGGGGAGCTGTTTTTT
>-|TRBV11-3|TRBJ2-1|many
CASRRGYNEQFF
TGTGCCAGCAGGAGGGGCTACAATGAGCAGTTCTTC
>-|TRBV20-1|TRBJ1-5|-
CSASEASSNQPQHF
TGCAGTGCTAGTGAGGCCAGTAGCAATCAGCCCCAGCATTTT
>TRBD1|TRBV7-9|TRBJ2-7|few
CASSSGTGLAEQYF
TGTGCCAGCAGCTCGGGGACAGGGTTGGCCGAGCAGTACTTC
>-|TRBV6-6|TRBJ1-1|many
CASSYSKNTEAFF
TGTGCCAGCAGTTATAGCAAGAACACTGAAGCTTTCTTT
>TRBD1|TRBV7-2|TRBJ2-5|-
CASSLYFGQGAWDLQETQYF
TGTGCCAGCAGCTTATACTTTGGACAGGGGGCTTGGGACCTCCAAGAGACCCAGTACTTC
>TRBD1|TRBV5-1|TRBJ2-7|few
CASSPPFRGRLQGLEREQYF
TGCGCCAGCTCCCCGCCTTTTAGGGGGCGCCTCCAAGGGCTCGAGCGCGAGCAGTACTTC
>-|TRBV3-1|TRBJ1-1|many
CASSQGVAAAFF
TGTGCCAGCAGCCAAGGAGTTGCGGCGGCTTTCTTT
>TRBD2|TRBV28|TRBJ2-7|many
CASSIVAGEYEQYF
TGTGCCAGCAGTATTGTAGCGGGAGAGTACGAGCAGTACTTC
>-|TRBV5-5|TRBJ1-6|few
CASSLSVGSPLHF
TGTGCCAGCAGCTTGTCCGTGGGTTCACCCCTCCACTTT
>-|TRBV4-2|TRBJ1-1|few
CASSPIGAGPEAFF
TGTGCCAGCAGCCCTATCGGAGCCGGACCTGAAGCTTTCTTT
>-|TRBV29-1|TRBJ1-2|-
CSVGRGAQVYGYTF
TGCAGCGTTGGAAGGGGGGCGCAGGTCTATGGCTACACCTTC
>-|TRBV20-1|TRBJ1-5|-
CSARGQPNQPQHF
TGCAGTGCTAGAGGTCAGCCCAATCAGCCCCAGCATTTT
>-|TRBV7-2|TRBJ1-5|many
CASSLSPGTGQPQHF
TGTGCCAGCAGCTTAAGCCCGGGGACGGGTCAGCCCCAGCATTTT
>-|TRBV12-3/TRBV12-4|TRBJ2-3|-
CASTEGAGTQYF
TGTGCCAGCACTGAAGGGGCGGGTACGCAGTATTTT
>-|TRBV11-3|TRBJ2-5|few
CASSLVGPQETQYF
TGTGCCAGCAGCTTAGTAGGGCCCCAAGAGACCCAGTACTTC
>TRBD2|TRBV3-1|TRBJ2-1|-
CASSQWAGGTYNEQFF
TGTGCCAGCAGCCAATGGGCGGGAGGGACCTACAATGAGCAGTTCTTC
>TRBD2|TRBV20-1|TRBJ2-1|many
CSAREWTRGNEQFF
TGCAGTGCTAGAGAATGGACTAGGGGCAATGAGCAGTTCTTC